These T cell receptor beta chains were read from a single sample in a study of Graves' ophthalmopathy and Graves' hyperthyroidism. TCRdb processed the multiplex PCR reads anew with MiXCR; each CDR3 protein has one entry. The table includes over a million distinct CDR3 sequences, less than 45% detected once. The sequenced sample was peripheral blood or thyroid tissue (not recorded which). Source of these receptors: an adult man with Graves' hyperthyroidism. CDR3s include the opening cysteine and the closing phenylalanine or tryptophan. Fields, in order: J gene, D gene, clone size, V gene, CDR3 protein, CDR3 DNA. D genes are given only for firm matches. The size field is filled for only some rows; it gives once, few, many or a size class.

J: TRBJ2-2
D: NA
size: many
V: TRBV7-2
CDR3: CASSFYSVGTGELFF
DNA: TGTGCCAGCAGCTTCTATAGCGTGGGGACCGGGGAGCTGTTTTTT

J: TRBJ2-2
D: NA
size: NA
V: TRBV19
CDR3: CASSRPGQSILDGELFF
DNA: TGTGCCAGTAGCCGACCAGGGCAGTCAATCCTCGACGGGGAGCTGTTTTTT

J: TRBJ2-7
D: NA
size: many
V: TRBV7-9
CDR3: CASSLAAATEEQYF
DNA: TGTGCCAGCAGCTTAGCGGCAGCAACGGAAGAGCAGTACTTC

J: TRBJ2-5
D: TRBD2
size: many
V: TRBV10-3
CDR3: CAIRPGTSEETQYF
DNA: TGTGCCATCAGGCCCGGGACTAGCGAAGAGACCCAGTACTTC

J: TRBJ1-4
D: TRBD1
size: NA
V: TRBV9
CDR3: CASSVRGTGLEKLFF
DNA: TGTGCCAGCAGCGTCCGTGGGACAGGGCTTGAAAAACTGTTTTTT

J: TRBJ2-1
D: NA
size: NA
V: TRBV15
CDR3: CATSRSRVNEQFF
DNA: TGTGCCACCAGCAGGTCCAGGGTCAATGAGCAGTTCTTC

J: TRBJ1-1
D: NA
size: NA
V: TRBV2
CDR3: CASSQTGTLDTEAFF
DNA: TGTGCCAGCAGCCAAACCGGGACACTAGATACTGAAGCTTTCTTT

J: TRBJ2-3
D: NA
size: NA
V: TRBV29-1
CDR3: CSGGSGASTDTQYF
DNA: TGCAGCGGGGGGAGTGGAGCTAGCACAGATACGCAGTATTTT

J: TRBJ1-1
D: NA
size: NA
V: TRBV7-9
CDR3: CASSSAGTNTGAFF
DNA: TGTGCCAGCAGCTCTGCCGGGACAAACACTGGAGCTTTCTTT

J: TRBJ2-1
D: TRBD2
size: NA
V: TRBV29-1
CDR3: CSVDGGNEQFF
DNA: TGCAGCGTTGACGGGGGGAATGAGCAGTTCTTC

J: TRBJ1-5
D: NA
size: NA
V: TRBV4-1
CDR3: CASSQAFPGDTNQPQHF
DNA: TGCGCCAGCAGCCAAGCATTCCCCGGGGACACCAATCAGCCCCAGCATTTT

J: TRBJ2-7
D: TRBD1
size: NA
V: TRBV25-1
CDR3: CASSRRRDRTSYEQYF
DNA: TGTGCCAGCAGTAGGAGGCGGGACAGGACTTCCTACGAGCAGTACTTC

J: TRBJ1-3
D: NA
size: NA
V: TRBV3-2
CDR3: CASSTTAISGNTTYF
DNA: TGTGCCAGCTCCACGACAGCGATCTCTGGAAACACCACATATTTT

J: TRBJ2-2
D: TRBD1
size: NA
V: TRBV20-1
CDR3: CSAHRDSELAGELFF
DNA: TGCAGTGCTCACCGGGACAGTGAATTGGCCGGGGAGCTGTTTTTT

J: TRBJ2-5
D: NA
size: many
V: TRBV7-9
CDR3: CASTITSGGRETQYF
DNA: TGTGCCAGTACAATAACGTCGGGGGGCCGGGAGACCCAGTACTTC

J: TRBJ1-5
D: TRBD1
size: NA
V: TRBV7-8
CDR3: CASSETGTERHQPQHF
DNA: TGTGCCAGCAGTGAAACCGGGACAGAGAGGCATCAGCCCCAGCATTTT

J: TRBJ2-5
D: NA
size: many
V: TRBV19
CDR3: CASSNLGTDGEETQYF
DNA: TGTGCCAGTAGTAACCTAGGGACCGACGGGGAAGAGACCCAGTACTTC

J: TRBJ2-6
D: NA
size: many
V: TRBV19
CDR3: CASSVSLTGANVLTF
DNA: TGTGCCAGTAGTGTCAGTCTGACTGGGGCCAACGTCCTGACTTTC

J: TRBJ2-5
D: TRBD2
size: many
V: TRBV28
CDR3: CASRSGGRETQYF
DNA: TGTGCCAGCAGGAGCGGGGGTAGGGAGACCCAGTACTTC

J: TRBJ2-2
D: TRBD1
size: few
V: TRBV7-9
CDR3: CASSLEGAGGELFF
DNA: TGTGCCAGCAGCTTAGAGGGGGCCGGTGGGGAGCTGTTTTTT

J: TRBJ2-7
D: NA
size: many
V: TRBV20-1
CDR3: CSARGGATYEQYF
DNA: TGCAGTGCTAGGGGCGGGGCTACCTACGAGCAGTACTTC

J: TRBJ2-7
D: NA
size: few
V: TRBV28
CDR3: CASTPVDGPYEQYF
DNA: TGTGCCAGCACCCCCGTCGACGGGCCCTACGAGCAGTACTTC

J: TRBJ2-7
D: NA
size: NA
V: TRBV7-9
CDR3: CASSFGGGTGILSYEQYF
DNA: TGTGCCAGCAGCTTCGGGGGTGGGACCGGCATTCTTTCCTACGAGCAGTACTTC

J: TRBJ1-3
D: TRBD1
size: few
V: TRBV29-1
CDR3: CSVIDRGRYTIYF
DNA: TGCAGCGTCATAGACAGGGGGCGTTACACCATATATTTT

J: TRBJ1-1
D: NA
size: NA
V: TRBV5-4
CDR3: CASNPSRVDTEAFF
DNA: TGTGCCAGCAACCCGAGCAGGGTGGACACTGAAGCTTTCTTT

J: TRBJ2-5
D: TRBD1
size: NA
V: TRBV10-3
CDR3: CAANPGQGPGNQEAQYF
DNA: TGTGCCGCCAACCCGGGACAGGGGCCGGGGAACCAAGAGGCCCAGTACTTC

J: TRBJ2-3
D: NA
size: NA
V: TRBV29-1
CDR3: CSVGARNTDTQYF
DNA: TGCAGCGTTGGTGCCAGGAACACAGATACGCAGTATTTT

J: TRBJ1-1
D: TRBD1
size: few
V: TRBV6-1
CDR3: CASSDYQGANTEAFF
DNA: TGTGCCAGCAGTGACTACCAGGGGGCTAACACTGAAGCTTTCTTT

J: TRBJ1-1
D: NA
size: NA
V: TRBV7-2
CDR3: CASSSLAGGATEAFF
DNA: TGTGCCAGCAGCTCATTAGCGGGAGGAGCGACTGAAGCTTTCTTT

J: TRBJ1-1
D: NA
size: many
V: TRBV6-5
CDR3: CASSPGLHTEAFF
DNA: TGTGCCAGCAGCCCCGGGCTACACACTGAAGCTTTCTTT

J: TRBJ2-7
D: NA
size: many
V: TRBV7-9
CDR3: CASSLSSYYEQYF
DNA: TGTGCCAGCAGCTTATCCTCCTACTACGAGCAGTACTTC